Given below is one T cell receptor beta chain in context. Original analysis: Researchers report that nucleated cell counts were estimated from reference gene primer amplification. The repertoire was sequenced with immunoSEQ multiplex PCR; TCRdb's copy has only in-frame clones and lacks some. V, J and clone size are taken as reported in that table, and D and trimming were inferred from the DNA itself. The table has some 300,000 clones, around 90% seen once. The sample is drawn from a study of blood T cell repertoires in COVID-19. As for the study in general: Italy, Spain and the United States were the sources of the convalescent and acute COVID-19 samples. Sample material is recorded as cDNA or gDNA derived from T cells, B-cell-depleted T cells, or PBMCs.

CDR3 length: 14 residues. The germline V gene has CDR1 MNHEY and CDR2 SMNVEV (reference sequence). Trimming took 8 bases from V and 7 from J, leaving 15 bases between them. This receptor was identified in a middle-aged woman with COVID-19, enrolled during active disease. Sequenced: peripheral blood. The J gene is TRBJ1-6, the V gene TRBV27; D perhaps matches TRBD1 (5 bases). The CDR3 here is CASRYADRNSPLHF. CDR3 nucleotides: TGTGCCAGCCGCTATGCCGACAGAAATTCACCCCTCCACTTT.